One sample yielded the 19 T cell receptor beta chains listed below, sequenced in a study of spatial heterogeneity in lung cancer. TCRdb re-called the 5' RACE reads with MiXCR, one entry per CDR3 protein. This sample has thousands of distinct CDR3 sequences, with about 15% found just once. As for time point: sample taken at primary tumor resection. The sample in question was normal lung tissue next to the tumor, obtained at surgery. The origin of the receptors is a male donor with early-stage non-small cell lung cancer.

V is TRBV12-3 or TRBV12-4 and J is TRBJ2-2; D unclear. The CDR3 length is 12 residues. With 5 bases removed from V and 5 bases from J, the gap between germline ends came to 6 bases. The CDR3 loop reads CASSQGTGELFF. The CDR3 DNA reads TGTGCCAGCAGTCAAGGGACCGGGGAGCTGTTTTTT.

The chain carries TRBV28 and TRBJ1-2, with no clear D. CDR1 is MDHEN and CDR2 is SYDVKM in the germline V gene. The CDR3 loop spans 13 amino acids. V was cut by 6 bases and J by 1 base, with 9 bases left in between. Here the CDR3 DNA reads TGTGCCAGCAGACAACCCAGTAACTATGGCTACACCTTC. Translation: CASRQPSNYGYTF.

On this clonotype itself: Just one base apart from a much larger clone, this may be a read error. The V call is TRBV12-3 or TRBV12-4, the J call TRBJ2-7; D remains ambiguous. The CDR3 is 12 amino acids. CDR3: CAGSWTAAEQYF. DNA of the CDR3: TGTGCCGGCAGCTGGACCGCGGCCGAGCAGTACTTC.

The rearrangement uses TRBV19 and TRBJ2-2, with 11 bases that match TRBD2. From germline, CDR1 is LNHDA and CDR2 SQIVND (reference sequence). V lost 7 bases, J lost 2 bases, and 3 bases stayed unmatched. The CDR3 contains 15 residues. The DNA for the CDR3 is TGTGCCAGTAAGGGACTAGCGGAAAACACCGGGGAGCTGTTTTTT. Translated: CASKGLAENTGELFF.

V gene TRBV29-1 combines with J gene TRBJ2-1; 8 nucleotides match TRBD1. The CDR3 spans 13 residues. CDR1 SQVTM and CDR2 ANQGSEA come from the germline V gene. V lost 7 bases to trimming and J lost 9 bases; unmatched junction nucleotides: 11. The CDR3, as DNA: TGCAGCGGTGACAGGGGCCTCCTCGGTGAGCAGTTCTTC. This sequence encodes CSGDRGLLGEQFF.

The chain has TRBV9 and TRBJ2-1; D gene ambiguous. From germline, CDR1 is SGDLS and CDR2 YYNGEE. The V end lost 4 bases, the J end lost 3 bases, and 2 bases lay between the germline ends. This CDR3 region has 11 residues. CDR3 protein: CASSLYNEQFF. CDR3 in DNA: TGTGCCAGCAGCCTCTACAATGAGCAGTTCTTC.

This sequence joins TRBV10-3 and TRBJ2-3; no firm D call. The CDR3 has 13 amino acids. CDR1 is ENHRY and CDR2 is SYGVKD in the germline V gene. Trimming pared 0 bases from V and 6 bases from J, leaving 7 bases between. The CDR3 loop is CAISESQFDTQYF. CDR3 nucleotides: TGTGCCATCAGTGAGTCCCAATTTGATACGCAGTATTTT.

This clonotype was seen a few times. The chain links TRBV9 to TRBJ1-6; D ambiguous. The CDR3 has 13 amino acids. Germline lookup yields CDR1 SGDLS and CDR2 YYNGEE. V lost 3 bases, J lost 7 bases, and 8 bases lay in between. The chain's CDR3 is CASSEGRNSPLHF. The DNA for the CDR3 is TGTGCCAGCAGCGAGGGCAGGAATTCACCCCTCCACTTT.

A few counts support this clonotype. The gene calls are TRBV5-1 and TRBJ1-2; D uncertain. Looked up from germline, CDR1 is SGHRS and CDR2 is YFSETQ. The V end was cut by 4 bases, the J end by 12 bases, with 19 bases between. The CDR3 contains 13 residues. CDR3 in DNA: TGCGCCAGCAGCCCGCTCACTGGCCAAGAAGACACCTTC. Encoded protein: CASSPLTGQEDTF.

This clonotype came up many times. The rearrangement uses TRBV27 and TRBJ1-2, with 7 bases fitting TRBD1. The germline gives CDR1 MNHEY, CDR2 SMNVEV (reference sequence). This CDR3 contains 14 residues. Trimming removed 5 bases from V and 2 bases from J; junction bases left unmatched: 5. The CDR3 DNA sequence: TGTGCCAGCAGTATAACAGGGGCCAACTATGGCTACACCTTC. Protein product: CASSITGANYGYTF.

This clonotype has a count of ten or more. The chain combines TRBV12-3 or TRBV12-4 with TRBJ2-3; D not resolved. V was pared by 3 bases and J by 5 bases, with 6 bases between. The length of the CDR3 is 12 residues. CDR3 nucleotide sequence: TGTGCCAGCAGTTTTACCGTAGATACGCAGTATTTT. Translation: CASSFTVDTQYF.

J is TRBJ2-5 and V is TRBV2, with D unresolved. Trimming shortened V by 1 base and J by 4 bases, and 10 bases separated the two germline ends. Germline V gene data show CDR1 as SNHLY and CDR2 as FYNNEI. There are 14 residues in the CDR3. The CDR3 loop reads CASSEVWDSETQYF. The CDR3 nucleotides read TGTGCCAGCAGTGAAGTGTGGGATTCAGAGACCCAGTACTTC. Together with reference TRBV2 and TRBJ2-5, the CDR3 gives the full variable domain: EPEVTQTPSHQVTQMGQEVILRCVPISNHLYFYWYRQILGQKVEFLVSFYNNEISEKSEIFDDQFSVERPDGSNFTLKIRSTKLEDSAMYFCASSEVWDSETQYFGPGTRLLVL.

The chain recombines TRBV29-1 with TRBJ2-3; D is possibly TRBD1 (5 bases). The V end lost 8 bases, the J end lost 14 bases, and 23 bases lay between the germline ends. Germline lookup yields CDR1 SQVTM and CDR2 ANQGSEA. The CDR3 loop spans 12 amino acids. This CDR3 reads CSPAPGLILPYF. CDR3 DNA sequence: TGCAGCCCGGCGCCAGGGCTAATCCTTCCGTATTTT.

This clonotype is deemed medium-sized. V and J are TRBV3-2 and TRBJ2-1. TRBV3-2 is flagged as a pseudogene. The CDR3 consists of 13 residues. CDR3 residues: CASSRPRRDEQFF. CDR3 in DNA: TGTGCCAGCAGCCGACCACGTAGAGATGAGCAGTTCTTC.

The chain employs TRBV7-9 and TRBJ2-4; 9 bases map to TRBD2. The trim removed 6 bases at V and 0 bases at J, leaving 6 bases unmatched. CDR1 and CDR2 from the germline V gene are SEHNR and FQNEAQ (reference sequence). This CDR3 comprises 16 residues. The CDR3, as DNA: TGTGCCAGCAGTCGGACTAGCGCGCTAGCCAAAAACATTCAGTACTTC. Its translation: CASSRTSALAKNIQYF.

This clonotype was detected a few times. J is TRBJ1-2 and V is TRBV3-1; TRBD1 is a possible D gene (5 bases). This CDR3 is built from 13 residues. Germline assignment: CDR1 LGHDT and CDR2 YNNKEL (reference sequence). Trimming cost V 3 bases and J 7 bases, with 12 bases left between them. CDR3 in DNA: TGTGCCAGCAGCCAGGAGTGGGGGTCTGGCTACACCTTC. Amino acid sequence: CASSQEWGSGYTF.

This clonotype is judged medium-sized (0.01 to 0.1%). The chain carries TRBV5-1 and TRBJ2-7, with 9 bases fitting TRBD1. The germline V gene encodes CDR1 SGHRS and CDR2 YFSETQ. With V trimmed by 4 bases and J by 4 bases, 9 bases remained unmatched. The CDR3 consists of 15 residues. The CDR3 sequence: CASSAPGQGLYEQYF. The CDR3 DNA reads as TGCGCCAGCAGCGCCCCGGGACAGGGATTATACGAGCAGTACTTC.

This clonotype was counted ten times or more. V is TRBV7-3 and J is TRBJ2-1, with TRBD1 matching 10 bases. The CDR3 has 19 residues. V dropped 5 bases and J dropped 3; count of bases not matched to a gene: 16. Looked up from germline, CDR1 is SGHTA and CDR2 is FQGTGA. CDR3 loop: CASSPSPGAGTGDYNEQFF. The CDR3 region has the DNA TGTGCCAGCAGCCCTTCGCCTGGAGCCGGGACAGGGGACTACAATGAGCAGTTCTTC.

V usage is TRBV7-2 and J usage is TRBJ2-2; D not resolved. Trimming removed 5 bases at V and 6 bases at J, with 13 bases between. Germline CDR1 and CDR2: SGHTA and FQGNSA. This CDR3 contains 14 residues. DNA of the CDR3: TGTGCCAGCAGCCGCACCGGTGGCGCCGGGGAGCTGTTTTTT. Translating it yields CASSRTGGAGELFF.